This TCR beta chain emerged from a study of cytomegalovirus exposure and HLA in healthy donors. About the research overall: An earlier analysis identified 110 million or so unique TCR beta sequences in about 170 million T cells.

Germline loops: CDR1 SEHNR, CDR2 FQNEAQ (reference sequence). The length of the CDR3 is 18 residues. Whereas donors were nominally healthy upon sampling, unrecorded immune exposures were probable. For this clone: At one end the junction does not follow the germline gene, possibly because of a read error.

PCR used 60 Vbeta primers and 13 Jbeta primers. Only in-frame clones appear in the TCRdb table, and some are missing; sequencing was by immunoSEQ multiplex PCR. Of about 180,000 clones detected, around 80% appear once; the ten largest clones hold approximately 2.2%. The sequencing sample was made of PBMCs. The gene calls are TRBV7-9 and TRBJ2-2, with unresolved D. This clonotype was obtained from a male donor in good health and CMV-seronegative. CDR3 DNA: TGTTCCAGCAGCCCATCTCTATTCGGCGGTAAGAACACCGGGGAGCTGTTTTTT. Translation gives CSSSPSLFGGKNTGELFF.